This TCR beta chain was sequenced for a study of blood T cell repertoires in COVID-19. Overall study: Samples came from the United States, Italy and Spain, spanning acute and convalescent COVID-19.

Source study methods: Cell counts per sample came from amplifying reference gene primers. The protocol was immunoSEQ multiplex PCR, while the TCRdb copy is restricted to in-frame clones and leaves out a portion. The V and J calls and clone size were taken over from that table, and D and trimming were inferred from the DNA. The table lists around 120,000 clones, around nine tenths of them singletons, with 1.5% to 1.7% in the top ten. This clonotype was obtained from a human donor in a cohort sampled during active COVID-19. Sample: peripheral blood.

The CDR3 spells CASSFGQGGETQYF. The DNA of the CDR3 is TGTGCCAGCAGCTTTGGACAGGGTGGAGAGACCCAGTACTTC. The chain carries TRBV7-9 and TRBJ2-5; 8 positions agree with TRBD1. CDR1 SEHNR and CDR2 FQNEAQ come from the germline V gene (reference sequence). V was pared by 3 bases and J by 4 bases, with 4 bases of the junction left unmatched. This CDR3 spans 14 amino acids.